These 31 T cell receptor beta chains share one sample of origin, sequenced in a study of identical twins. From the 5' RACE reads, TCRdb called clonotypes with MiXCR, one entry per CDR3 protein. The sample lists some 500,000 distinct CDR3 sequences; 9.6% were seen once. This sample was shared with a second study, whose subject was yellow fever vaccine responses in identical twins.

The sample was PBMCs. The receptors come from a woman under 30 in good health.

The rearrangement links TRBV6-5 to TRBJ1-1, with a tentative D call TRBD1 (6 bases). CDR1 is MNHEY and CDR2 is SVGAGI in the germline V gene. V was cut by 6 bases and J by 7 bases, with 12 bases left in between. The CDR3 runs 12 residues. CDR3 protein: CASSEQGFEAFF. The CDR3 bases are TGTGCCAGCAGCGAACAGGGTTTTGAAGCTTTCTTT.

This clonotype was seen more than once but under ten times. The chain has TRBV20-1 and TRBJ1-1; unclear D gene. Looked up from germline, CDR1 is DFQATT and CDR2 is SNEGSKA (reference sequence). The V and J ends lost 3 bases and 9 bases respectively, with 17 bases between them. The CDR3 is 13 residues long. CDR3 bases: TGCAGTGCTAGGATAAAAATACAGTCCCAAGCTTTCTTT. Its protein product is CSARIKIQSQAFF.

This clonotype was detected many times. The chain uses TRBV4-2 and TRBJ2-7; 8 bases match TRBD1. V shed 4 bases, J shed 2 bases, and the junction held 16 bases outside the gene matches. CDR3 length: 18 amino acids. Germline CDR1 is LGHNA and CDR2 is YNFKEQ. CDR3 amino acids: CASSRRGLEAAITYEQYF. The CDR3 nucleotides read TGTGCCAGCAGCCGCAGGGGGCTAGAGGCGGCGATAACCTACGAGCAGTACTTC.

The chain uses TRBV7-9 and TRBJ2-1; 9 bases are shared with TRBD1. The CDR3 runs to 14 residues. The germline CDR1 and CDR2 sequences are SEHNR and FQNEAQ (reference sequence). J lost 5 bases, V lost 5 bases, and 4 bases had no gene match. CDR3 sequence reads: CASSPRDRDNEQFF. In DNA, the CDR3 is TGTGCCAGCAGCCCCAGGGACAGGGACAATGAGCAGTTCTTC.

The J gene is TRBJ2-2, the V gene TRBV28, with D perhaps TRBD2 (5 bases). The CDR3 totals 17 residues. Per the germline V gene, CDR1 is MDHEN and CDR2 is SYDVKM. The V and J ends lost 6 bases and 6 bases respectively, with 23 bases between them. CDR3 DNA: TGTGCCAGCAGCCCTCGGGCTAGCCGAATTTCTGCCGGGGAGCTGTTTTTT. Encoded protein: CASSPRASRISAGELFF. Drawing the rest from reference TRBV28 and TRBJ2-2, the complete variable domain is DVKVTQSSRYLVKRTGEKVFLECVQDMDHENMFWYRQDPGLGLRLIYFSYDVKMKEKGDIPEGYSVSREKKERFSLILESASTNQTSMYLCASSPRASRISAGELFFGEGSRLTVL.

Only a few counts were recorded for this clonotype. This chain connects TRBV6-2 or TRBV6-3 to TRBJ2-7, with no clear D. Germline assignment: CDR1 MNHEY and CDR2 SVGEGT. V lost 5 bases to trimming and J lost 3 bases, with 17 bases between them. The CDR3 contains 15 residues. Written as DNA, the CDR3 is TGTGCCAGCAGTCCCACAAGGGTCGGGTACTACGAGCAGTACTTC. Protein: CASSPTRVGYYEQYF.

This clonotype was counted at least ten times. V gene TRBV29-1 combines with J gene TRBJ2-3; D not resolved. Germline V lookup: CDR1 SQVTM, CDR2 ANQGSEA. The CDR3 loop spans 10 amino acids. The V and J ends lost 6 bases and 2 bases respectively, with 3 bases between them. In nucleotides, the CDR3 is TGCAGCGTCGACACAGATACGCAGTATTTT. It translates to CSVDTDTQYF.

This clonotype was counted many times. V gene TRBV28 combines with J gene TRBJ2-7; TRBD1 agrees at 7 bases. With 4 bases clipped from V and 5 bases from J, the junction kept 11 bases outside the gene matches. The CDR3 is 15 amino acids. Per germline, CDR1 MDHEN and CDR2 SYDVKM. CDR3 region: CASSSERDREHEQYF. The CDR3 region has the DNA TGTGCCAGCAGTTCCGAACGCGACAGGGAGCACGAGCAGTACTTC.

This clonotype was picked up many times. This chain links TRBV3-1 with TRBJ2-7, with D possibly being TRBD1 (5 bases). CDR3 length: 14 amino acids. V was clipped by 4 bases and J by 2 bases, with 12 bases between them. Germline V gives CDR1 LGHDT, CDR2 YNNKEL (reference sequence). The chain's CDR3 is CASSPGHGAYEQYF. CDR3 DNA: TGTGCCAGCAGCCCCGGACATGGGGCCTACGAGCAGTACTTC.

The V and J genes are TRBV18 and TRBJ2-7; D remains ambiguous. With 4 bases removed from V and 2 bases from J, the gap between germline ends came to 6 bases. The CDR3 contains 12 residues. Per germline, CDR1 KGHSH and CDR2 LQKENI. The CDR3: CASSRAPYEQYF. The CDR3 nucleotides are TGTGCCAGCTCACGGGCCCCCTACGAGCAGTACTTC.

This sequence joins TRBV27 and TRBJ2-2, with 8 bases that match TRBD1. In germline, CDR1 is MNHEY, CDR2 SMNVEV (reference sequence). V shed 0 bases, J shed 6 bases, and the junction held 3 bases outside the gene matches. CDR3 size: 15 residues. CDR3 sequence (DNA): TGTGCCAGCAGTTTATCACAGGGGGAGGCCGGGGAGCTGTTTTTT. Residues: CASSLSQGEAGELFF.

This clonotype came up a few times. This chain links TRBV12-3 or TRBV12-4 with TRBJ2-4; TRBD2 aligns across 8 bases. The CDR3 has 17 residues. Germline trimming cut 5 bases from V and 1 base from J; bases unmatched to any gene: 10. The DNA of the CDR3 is TGTGCCAGCAGTCACAACCCGGTAGCGGGGGCCAAAAACATTCAGTACTTC. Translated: CASSHNPVAGAKNIQYF.

CDR3 in DNA: TGTGCCACCAGTGATCCACCCCCAGATACGCAGTATTTT. Residues: CATSDPPPDTQYF. The rearrangement links TRBV24-1 to TRBJ2-3; no reliable D call. V gave up 3 bases and J gave up 4 bases, with 7 bases separating them. The CDR3 runs 13 residues. Germline loops: CDR1 KGHDR, CDR2 SFDVKD.

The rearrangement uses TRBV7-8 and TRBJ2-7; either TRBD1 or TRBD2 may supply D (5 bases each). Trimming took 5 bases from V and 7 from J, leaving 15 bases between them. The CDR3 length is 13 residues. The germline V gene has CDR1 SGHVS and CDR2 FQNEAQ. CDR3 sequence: CASSPDYRTEQYF. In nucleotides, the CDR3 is TGTGCCAGCAGCCCTGACTACAGGACAGAGCAGTACTTC.

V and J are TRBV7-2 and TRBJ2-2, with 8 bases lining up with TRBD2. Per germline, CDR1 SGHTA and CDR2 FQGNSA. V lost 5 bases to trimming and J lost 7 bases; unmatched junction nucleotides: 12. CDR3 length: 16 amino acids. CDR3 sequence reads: CASSPGPAGAHGELFF. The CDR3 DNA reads TGTGCCAGCAGCCCTGGACCAGCGGGAGCCCACGGGGAGCTGTTTTTT.

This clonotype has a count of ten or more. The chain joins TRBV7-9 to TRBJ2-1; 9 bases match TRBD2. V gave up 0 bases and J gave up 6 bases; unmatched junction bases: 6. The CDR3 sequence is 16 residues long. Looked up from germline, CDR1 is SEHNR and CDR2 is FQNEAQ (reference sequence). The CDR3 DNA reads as TGTGCCAGCAGCTTAGCGGGGACTAGCAGGAGCAATGAGCAGTTCTTC. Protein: CASSLAGTSRSNEQFF.

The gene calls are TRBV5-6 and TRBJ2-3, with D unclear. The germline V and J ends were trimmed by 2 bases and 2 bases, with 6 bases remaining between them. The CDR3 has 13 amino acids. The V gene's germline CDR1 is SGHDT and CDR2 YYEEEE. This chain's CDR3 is CASSFGVTDTQYF. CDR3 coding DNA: TGTGCCAGCAGCTTTGGGGTCACAGATACGCAGTATTTT.

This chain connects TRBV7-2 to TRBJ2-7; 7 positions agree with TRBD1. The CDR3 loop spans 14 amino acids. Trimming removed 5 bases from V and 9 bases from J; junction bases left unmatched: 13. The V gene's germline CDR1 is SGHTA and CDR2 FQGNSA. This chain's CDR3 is CASSLGTAATRQYF. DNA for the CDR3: TGTGCCAGCAGCCTAGGGACAGCCGCTACACGGCAGTACTTC.

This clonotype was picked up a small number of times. The CDR3 spells CASSNPGQSSYEQYF. The CDR3 bases are TGTGCCAGCAGCAACCCGGGACAGTCCTCCTACGAGCAGTACTTC. The chain carries TRBV7-6 and TRBJ2-7; 7 bases are a match to TRBD1. Germline CDR1 is SGHVS and CDR2 is FNYEAQ. The CDR3 is 15 residues long. The J segment lost 0 bases and the V segment lost 5 bases, leaving 7 bases of the junction unmatched.

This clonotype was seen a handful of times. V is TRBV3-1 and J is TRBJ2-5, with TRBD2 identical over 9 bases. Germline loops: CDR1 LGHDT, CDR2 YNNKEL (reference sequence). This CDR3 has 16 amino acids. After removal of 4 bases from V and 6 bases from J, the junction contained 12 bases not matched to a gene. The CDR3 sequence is CASSLTGTSIWKTQYF. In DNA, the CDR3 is TGTGCCAGCAGCCTAACCGGGACTAGCATTTGGAAGACCCAGTACTTC.

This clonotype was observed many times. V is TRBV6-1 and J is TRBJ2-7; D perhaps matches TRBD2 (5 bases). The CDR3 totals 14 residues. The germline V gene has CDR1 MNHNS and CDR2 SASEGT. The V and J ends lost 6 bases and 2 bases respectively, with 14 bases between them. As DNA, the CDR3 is TGTGCCAGCAGCCCCGCTGGGAGAGCCTACGAGCAGTACTTC. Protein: CASSPAGRAYEQYF.

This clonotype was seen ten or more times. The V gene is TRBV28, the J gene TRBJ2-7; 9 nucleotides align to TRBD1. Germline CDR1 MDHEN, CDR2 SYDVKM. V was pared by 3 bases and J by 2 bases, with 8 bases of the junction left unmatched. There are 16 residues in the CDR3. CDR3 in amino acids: CASSLGTGRAAYEQYF. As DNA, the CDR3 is TGTGCCAGCAGTTTGGGGACAGGGCGGGCAGCCTACGAGCAGTACTTC. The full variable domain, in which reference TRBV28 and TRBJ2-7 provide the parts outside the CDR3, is DVKVTQSSRYLVKRTGEKVFLECVQDMDHENMFWYRQDPGLGLRLIYFSYDVKMKEKGDIPEGYSVSREKKERFSLILESASTNQTSMYLCASSLGTGRAAYEQYFGPGTRLTVT.

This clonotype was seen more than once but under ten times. In nucleotides, the CDR3 is TGTGCCAGCAGCGTAGTGGGGGCGATATCAGATACGCAGTATTTT. Its translation: CASSVVGAISDTQYF. V gene TRBV9 combines with J gene TRBJ2-3; possible D gene TRBD1, 6 bases. The CDR3 extends over 15 amino acids. V was pared by 0 bases and J by 4 bases, with 12 bases between. Germline assignment: CDR1 SGDLS and CDR2 YYNGEE.

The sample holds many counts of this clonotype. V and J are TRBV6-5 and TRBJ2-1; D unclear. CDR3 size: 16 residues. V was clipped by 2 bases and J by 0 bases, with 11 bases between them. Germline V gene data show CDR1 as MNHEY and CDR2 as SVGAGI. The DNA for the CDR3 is TGTGCCAGCAGTTACATGGAGACGCCCTCCTACAATGAGCAGTTCTTC. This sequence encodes CASSYMETPSYNEQFF.

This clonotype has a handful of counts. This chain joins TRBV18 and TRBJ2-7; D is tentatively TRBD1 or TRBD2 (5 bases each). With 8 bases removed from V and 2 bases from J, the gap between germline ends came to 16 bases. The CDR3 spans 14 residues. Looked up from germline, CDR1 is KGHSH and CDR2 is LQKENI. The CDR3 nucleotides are TGTGCCAGCACAACCGGGACCGGAACCTACGAGCAGTACTTC. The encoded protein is CASTTGTGTYEQYF.

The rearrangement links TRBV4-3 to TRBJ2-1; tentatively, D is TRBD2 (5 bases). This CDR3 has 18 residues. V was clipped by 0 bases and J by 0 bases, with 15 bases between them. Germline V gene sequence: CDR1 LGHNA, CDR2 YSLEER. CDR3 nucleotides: TGCGCCAGCAGCCAAGATCCGCCGGGAAGGAGCTCCTACAATGAGCAGTTCTTC. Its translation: CASSQDPPGRSSYNEQFF.

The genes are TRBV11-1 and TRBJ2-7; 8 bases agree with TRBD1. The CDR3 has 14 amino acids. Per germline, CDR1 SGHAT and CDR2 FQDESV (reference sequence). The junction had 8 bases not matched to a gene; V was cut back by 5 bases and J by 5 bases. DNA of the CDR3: TGTGCCAGCAGCACCAGACAGGGGAAGGACGAGCAGTACTTC. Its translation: CASSTRQGKDEQYF.

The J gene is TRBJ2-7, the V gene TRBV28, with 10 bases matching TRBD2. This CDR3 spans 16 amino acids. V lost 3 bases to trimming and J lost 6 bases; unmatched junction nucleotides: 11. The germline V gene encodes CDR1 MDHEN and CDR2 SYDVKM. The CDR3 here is CASSFLAGVPIPEQYF. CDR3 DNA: TGTGCCAGCAGTTTTCTAGCGGGAGTTCCCATTCCCGAGCAGTACTTC.

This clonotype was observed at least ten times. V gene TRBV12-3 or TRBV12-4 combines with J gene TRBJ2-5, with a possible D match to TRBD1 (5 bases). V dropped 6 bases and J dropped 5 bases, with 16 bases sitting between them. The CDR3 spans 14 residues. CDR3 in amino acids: CASSPRQSRETQYF. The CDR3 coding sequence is TGTGCCAGCAGCCCCCGACAGTCTCGGGAGACCCAGTACTTC.

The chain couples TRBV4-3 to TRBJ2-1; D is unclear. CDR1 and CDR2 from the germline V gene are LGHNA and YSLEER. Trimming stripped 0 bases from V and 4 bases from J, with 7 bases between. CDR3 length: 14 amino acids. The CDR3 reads CASSQDREYNEQFF. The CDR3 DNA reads TGCGCCAGCAGCCAAGATAGGGAATACAATGAGCAGTTCTTC.

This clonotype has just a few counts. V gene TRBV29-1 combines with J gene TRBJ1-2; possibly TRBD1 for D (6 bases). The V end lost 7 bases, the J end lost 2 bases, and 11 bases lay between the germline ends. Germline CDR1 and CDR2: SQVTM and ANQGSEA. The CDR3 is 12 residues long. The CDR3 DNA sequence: TGCAGCGCCAGGGACATCAACTATGGCTACACCTTC. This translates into CSARDINYGYTF.